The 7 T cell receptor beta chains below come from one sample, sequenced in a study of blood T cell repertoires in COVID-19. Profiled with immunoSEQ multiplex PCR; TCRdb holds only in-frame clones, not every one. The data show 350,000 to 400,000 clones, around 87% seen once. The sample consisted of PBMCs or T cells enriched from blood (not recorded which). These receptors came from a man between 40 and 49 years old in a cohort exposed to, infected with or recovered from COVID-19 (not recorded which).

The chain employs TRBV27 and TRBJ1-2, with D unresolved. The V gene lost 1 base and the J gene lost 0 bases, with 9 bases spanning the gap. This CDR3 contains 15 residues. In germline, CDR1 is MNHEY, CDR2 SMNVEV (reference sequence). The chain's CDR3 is CASSLYSFANYGYTF. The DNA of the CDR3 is TGTGCCAGCAGTTTATATTCCTTCGCTAACTATGGCTACACCTTC.

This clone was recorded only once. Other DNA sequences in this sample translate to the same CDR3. The CDR3 DNA reads TGTGCCAGCAGTGAAGTGGGACAGCCGGCAGCCCAGCATTTT. Amino acids: CASSEVGQPAAQHF. The chain recombines TRBV6-1 with TRBJ1-5; 7 bases are a match to TRBD1. Germline V CDR1 and CDR2: MNHNS, SASEGT. The V gene end was trimmed by 1 base and the J gene end by 11 bases; junction bases not matched to a gene: 8. The CDR3 has 14 amino acids.

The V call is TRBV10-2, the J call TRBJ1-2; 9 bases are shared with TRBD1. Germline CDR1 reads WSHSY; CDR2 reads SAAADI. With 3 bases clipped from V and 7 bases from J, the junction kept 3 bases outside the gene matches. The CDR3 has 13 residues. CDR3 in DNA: TGCGCCAGCAGTGATATGACAGGGGGTGGCTACACCTTC. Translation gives CASSDMTGGGYTF.

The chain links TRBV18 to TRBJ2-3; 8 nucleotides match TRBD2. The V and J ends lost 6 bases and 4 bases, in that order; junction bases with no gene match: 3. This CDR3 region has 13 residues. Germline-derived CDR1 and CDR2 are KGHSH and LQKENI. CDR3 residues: CASSTTSADTQYF. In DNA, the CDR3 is TGTGCCAGCTCTACGACTAGCGCAGATACGCAGTATTTT.

The CDR3 DNA follows: TGTGCCAGCAGCTTAGGGATGGGACTAGCGGGAGGGTACAATGAGCAGTTCTTC. Protein: CASSLGMGLAGGYNEQFF. The chain joins TRBV7-9 to TRBJ2-1; 16 bases agree with TRBD2. V shed 1 base and J 4 bases; nucleotides not matched to a gene: 4. Germline lookup yields CDR1 SEHNR and CDR2 FQNEAQ (reference sequence). CDR3 size: 18 residues.

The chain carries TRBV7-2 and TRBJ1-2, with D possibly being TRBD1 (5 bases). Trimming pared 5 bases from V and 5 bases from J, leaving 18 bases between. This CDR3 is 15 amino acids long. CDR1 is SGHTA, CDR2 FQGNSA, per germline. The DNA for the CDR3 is TGTGCCAGCAGCGTGATCAGATTAGGGGCATATGGCTACACCTTC. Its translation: CASSVIRLGAYGYTF.

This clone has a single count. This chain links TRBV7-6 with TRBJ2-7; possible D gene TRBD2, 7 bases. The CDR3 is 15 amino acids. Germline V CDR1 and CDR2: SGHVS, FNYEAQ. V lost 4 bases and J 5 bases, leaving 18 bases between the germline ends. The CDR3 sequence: CASSSSAGAVNEQYF. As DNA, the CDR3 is TGTGCCAGCAGCTCAAGTGCGGGGGCGGTGAACGAGCAGTACTTC.